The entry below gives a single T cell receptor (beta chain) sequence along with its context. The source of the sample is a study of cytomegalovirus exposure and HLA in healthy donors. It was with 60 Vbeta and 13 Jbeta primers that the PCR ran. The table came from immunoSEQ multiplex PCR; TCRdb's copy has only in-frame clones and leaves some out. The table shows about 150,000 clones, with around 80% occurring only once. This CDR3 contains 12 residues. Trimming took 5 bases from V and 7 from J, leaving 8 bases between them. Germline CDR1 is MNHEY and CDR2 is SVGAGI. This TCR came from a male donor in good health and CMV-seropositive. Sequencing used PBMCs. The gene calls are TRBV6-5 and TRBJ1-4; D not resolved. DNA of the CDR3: TGTGCCAGCAGTGCCGGGAGTGAAAAACTGTTTTTT. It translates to CASSAGSEKLFF.